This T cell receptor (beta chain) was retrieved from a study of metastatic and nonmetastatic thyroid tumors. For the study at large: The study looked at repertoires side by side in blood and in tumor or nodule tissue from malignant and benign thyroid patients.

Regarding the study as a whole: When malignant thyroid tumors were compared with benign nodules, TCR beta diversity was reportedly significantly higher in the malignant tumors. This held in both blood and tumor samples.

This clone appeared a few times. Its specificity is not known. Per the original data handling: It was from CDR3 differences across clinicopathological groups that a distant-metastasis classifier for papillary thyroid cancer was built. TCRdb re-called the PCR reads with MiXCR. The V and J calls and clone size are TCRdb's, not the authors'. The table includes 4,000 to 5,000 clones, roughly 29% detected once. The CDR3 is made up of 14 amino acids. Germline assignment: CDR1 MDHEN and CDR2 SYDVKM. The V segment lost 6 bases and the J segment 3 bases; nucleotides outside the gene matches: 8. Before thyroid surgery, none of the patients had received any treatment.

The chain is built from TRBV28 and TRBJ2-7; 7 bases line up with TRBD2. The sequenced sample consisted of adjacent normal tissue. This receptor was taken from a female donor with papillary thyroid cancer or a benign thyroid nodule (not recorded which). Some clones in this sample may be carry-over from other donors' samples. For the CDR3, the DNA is TGTGCCAGCAGCTACGGACTAGGTGGCTACGAGCAGTACTTC. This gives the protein CASSYGLGGYEQYF.